This TCR beta chain was recorded in a study of control samples from healthy donors and cancer patients. TCRdb's table, derived via immunoSEQ multiplex PCR, lists solely in-frame clones and lacks some. In the table there are about 140,000 clones, approximately 86% of which are singletons. The CDR3 loop spans 16 amino acids. The germline V gene has CDR1 MDHEN and CDR2 SYDVKM. V dropped 3 bases and J dropped 0 bases, with 9 bases sitting between them. The TCR was taken from a woman aged 25 to 45 in good health. The V gene is TRBV28, the J gene TRBJ2-6; the D gene is possibly TRBD2 (5 bases). Sequencing was done on a sample of blood. The CDR3, as DNA: TGTGCCAGCAGTTTCCTTGGGAGCTCTGGGGCCAACGTCCTGACTTTC. Its translation: CASSFLGSSGANVLTF.